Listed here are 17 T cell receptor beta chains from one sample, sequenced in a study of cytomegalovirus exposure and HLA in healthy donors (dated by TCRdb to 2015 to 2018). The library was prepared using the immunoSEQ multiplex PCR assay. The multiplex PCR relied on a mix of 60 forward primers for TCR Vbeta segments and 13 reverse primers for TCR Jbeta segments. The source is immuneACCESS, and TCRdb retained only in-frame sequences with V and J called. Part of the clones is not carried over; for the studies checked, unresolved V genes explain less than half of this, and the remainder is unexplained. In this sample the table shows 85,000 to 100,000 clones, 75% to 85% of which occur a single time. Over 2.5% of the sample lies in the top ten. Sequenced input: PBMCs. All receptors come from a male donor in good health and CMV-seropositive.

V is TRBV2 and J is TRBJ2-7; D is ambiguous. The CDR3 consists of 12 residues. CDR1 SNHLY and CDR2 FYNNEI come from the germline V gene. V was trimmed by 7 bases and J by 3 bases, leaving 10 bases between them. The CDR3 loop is CASMGPYYEQYF. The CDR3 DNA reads TGTGCCAGCATGGGCCCTTACTACGAGCAGTACTTC. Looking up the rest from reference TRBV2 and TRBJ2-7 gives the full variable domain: EPEVTQTPSHQVTQMGQEVILRCVPISNHLYFYWYRQILGQKVEFLVSFYNNEISEKSEIFDDQFSVERPDGSNFTLKIRSTKLEDSAMYFCASMGPYYEQYFGPGTRLTVT.

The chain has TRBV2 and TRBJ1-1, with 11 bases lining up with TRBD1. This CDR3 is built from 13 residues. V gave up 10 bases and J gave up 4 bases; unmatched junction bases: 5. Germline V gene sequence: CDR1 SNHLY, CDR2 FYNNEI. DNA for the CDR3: TGTGCCACCAGGGGGACAGGGGGCACTGAAGCTTTCTTT. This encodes CATRGTGGTEAFF.

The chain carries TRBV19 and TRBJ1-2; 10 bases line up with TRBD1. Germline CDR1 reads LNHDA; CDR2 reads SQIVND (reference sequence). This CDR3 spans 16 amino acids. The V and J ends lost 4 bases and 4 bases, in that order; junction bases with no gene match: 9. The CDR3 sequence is CASSTTRDRGLYGYTF. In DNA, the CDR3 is TGTGCCAGTAGTACCACCCGGGACAGGGGCCTCTATGGCTACACCTTC.

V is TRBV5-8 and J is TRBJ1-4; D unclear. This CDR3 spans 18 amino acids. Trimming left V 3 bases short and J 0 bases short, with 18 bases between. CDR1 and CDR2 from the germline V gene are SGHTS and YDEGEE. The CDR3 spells CASSSLYSSSPTNEKLFF. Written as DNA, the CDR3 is TGTGCCAGCAGCTCCCTCTACTCTTCGAGCCCAACTAATGAAAAACTGTTTTTT.

The CDR3 sequence is CAVQVGGPGEQYF. The CDR3 DNA is TGCGCCGTACAAGTAGGGGGACCCGGCGAGCAGTACTTC. This chain connects TRBV4-1 to TRBJ2-5; tentative D call: TRBD1 (6 bases). The closer fit of TRBJ2-7 to the DNA end suggests the J call may be wrong. From germline, CDR1 is MGHRA and CDR2 YSYEKL. The length of the CDR3 is 13 residues.

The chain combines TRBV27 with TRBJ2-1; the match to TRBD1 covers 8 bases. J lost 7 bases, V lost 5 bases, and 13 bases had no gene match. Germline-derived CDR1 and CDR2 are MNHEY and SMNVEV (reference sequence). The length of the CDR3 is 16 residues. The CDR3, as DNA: TGTGCCAGCAGTCTACCCACAGGGGGTGTAATGAATGAGCAGTTCTTC. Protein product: CASSLPTGGVMNEQFF.

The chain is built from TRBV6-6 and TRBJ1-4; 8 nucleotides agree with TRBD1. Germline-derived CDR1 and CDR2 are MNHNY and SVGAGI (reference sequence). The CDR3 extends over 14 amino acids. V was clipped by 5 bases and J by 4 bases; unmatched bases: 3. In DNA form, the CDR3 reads TGTGCCAGCAGTACGGACAGGGTTAATGAAAAACTGTTTTTT. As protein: CASSTDRVNEKLFF.

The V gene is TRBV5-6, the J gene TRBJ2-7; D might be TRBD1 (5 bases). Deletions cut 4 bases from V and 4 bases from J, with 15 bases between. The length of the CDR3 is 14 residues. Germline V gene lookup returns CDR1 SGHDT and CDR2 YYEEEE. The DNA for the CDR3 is TGTGCCAGCAGCGGGTCAAGGGGATCATACGAGCAGTACTTC. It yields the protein CASSGSRGSYEQYF.

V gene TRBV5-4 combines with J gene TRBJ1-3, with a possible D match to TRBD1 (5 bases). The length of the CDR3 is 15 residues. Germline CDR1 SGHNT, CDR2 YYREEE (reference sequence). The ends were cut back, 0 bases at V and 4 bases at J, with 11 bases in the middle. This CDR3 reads CASSLAQGGGNTIYF. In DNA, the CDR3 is TGTGCCAGCAGCTTGGCCCAGGGAGGAGGAAACACCATATATTTT.

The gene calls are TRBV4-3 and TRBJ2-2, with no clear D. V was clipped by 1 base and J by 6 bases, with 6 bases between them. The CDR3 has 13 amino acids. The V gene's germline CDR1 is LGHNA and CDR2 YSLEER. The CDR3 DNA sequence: TGCGCCAGCAGCCAAGTCCGGGCCGGGGAGCTGTTTTTT. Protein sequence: CASSQVRAGELFF.

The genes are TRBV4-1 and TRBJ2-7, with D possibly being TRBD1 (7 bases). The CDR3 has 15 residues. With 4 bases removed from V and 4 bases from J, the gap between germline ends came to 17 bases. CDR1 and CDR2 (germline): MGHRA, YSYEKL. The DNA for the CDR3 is TGCGCCAGCAGCCGAATCCAGGGGGGAAGATACGAGCAGTACTTC. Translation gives CASSRIQGGRYEQYF.

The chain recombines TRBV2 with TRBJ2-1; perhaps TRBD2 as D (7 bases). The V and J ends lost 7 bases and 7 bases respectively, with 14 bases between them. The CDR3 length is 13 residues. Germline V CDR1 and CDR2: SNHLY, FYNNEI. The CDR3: CASTPGGRNEQFF. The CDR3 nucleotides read TGTGCCAGCACCCCGGGGGGCAGGAATGAGCAGTTCTTC. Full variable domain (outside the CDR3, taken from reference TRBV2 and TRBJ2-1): EPEVTQTPSHQVTQMGQEVILRCVPISNHLYFYWYRQILGQKVEFLVSFYNNEISEKSEIFDDQFSVERPDGSNFTLKIRSTKLEDSAMYFCASTPGGRNEQFFGPGTRLTVL.

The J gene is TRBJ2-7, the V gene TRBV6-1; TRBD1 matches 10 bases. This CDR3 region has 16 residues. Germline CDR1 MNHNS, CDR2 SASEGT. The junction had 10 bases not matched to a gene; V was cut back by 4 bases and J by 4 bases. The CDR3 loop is CASSVSRDRGKYEQYF. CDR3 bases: TGTGCCAGCAGTGTTTCCCGGGACAGGGGAAAATACGAGCAGTACTTC.

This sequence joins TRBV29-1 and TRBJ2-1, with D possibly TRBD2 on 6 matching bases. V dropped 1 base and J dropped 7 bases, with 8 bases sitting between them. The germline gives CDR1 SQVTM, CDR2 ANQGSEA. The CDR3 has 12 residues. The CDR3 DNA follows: TGCAGCGTTGAAGCAGGGAGGAATGAGCAGTTCTTC. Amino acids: CSVEAGRNEQFF.

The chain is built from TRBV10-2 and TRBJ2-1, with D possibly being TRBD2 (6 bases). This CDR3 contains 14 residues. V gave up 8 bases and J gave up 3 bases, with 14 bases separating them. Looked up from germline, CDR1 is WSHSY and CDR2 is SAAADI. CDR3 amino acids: CASERGLFYNEQFF. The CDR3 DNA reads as TGCGCCAGCGAGAGGGGACTCTTCTACAATGAGCAGTTCTTC.

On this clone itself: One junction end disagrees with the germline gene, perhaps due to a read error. CDR3 sequence reads: CASSFGTAYVYTF. In DNA form, the CDR3 reads TGTGCCAGCAGTTTCGGGACAGCTTATGTCTACACCTTC. The genes are TRBV28 and TRBJ1-2, with 7 bases matching TRBD1. CDR1 MDHEN and CDR2 SYDVKM come from the germline V gene. This CDR3 has 13 residues.

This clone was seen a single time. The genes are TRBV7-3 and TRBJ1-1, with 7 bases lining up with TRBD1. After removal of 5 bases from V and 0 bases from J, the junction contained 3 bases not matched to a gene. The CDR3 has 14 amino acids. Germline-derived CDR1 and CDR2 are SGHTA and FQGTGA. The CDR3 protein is CASSQTGMNTEAFF. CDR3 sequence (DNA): TGTGCCAGCAGCCAGACAGGGATGAACACTGAAGCTTTCTTT. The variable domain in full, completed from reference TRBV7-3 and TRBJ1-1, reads GAGVSQTPSNKVTEKGKYVELRCDPISGHTALYWYRQSLGQGPEFLIYFQGTGAADDSGLPNDRFFAVRPEGSVSTLKIQRTERGDSAVYLCASSQTGMNTEAFFGQGTRLTVV.